This entry is about one T cell receptor (beta chain). Its antigen is not identified. The data are from a study of vaccination and CD4 T cells after COVID-19. Treatment here: roughly 10-day PBMC culture with coronavirus spike peptide pools or control peptides (ViraFEST assay). Sequence data for DNA of cultured CD4+ T cells were generated by the Oncomine TCR Beta short-read assay. In TCRdb, the PCR reads were re-called with MiXCR into one record per CDR3 protein. The sample lists 9,000 to 15,000 distinct CDR3 sequences, about 82% occurring once. The sequence derives from a human donor who had recovered from COVID-19. Specimen: CD4+ T cells from blood, cultured in vitro.

The CDR3 region is CASSSLGSGNTIYF. CDR3 DNA sequence: TGTGCCAGCAGCTCACTGGGGTCGGGAAACACCATATATTTT. V is TRBV7-2 and J is TRBJ1-3, with D hard to call. The germline CDR1 and CDR2 sequences are SGHTA and FQGNSA. The ends were cut back, 4 bases at V and 4 bases at J, with 11 bases in the middle. There are 14 residues in the CDR3.